These T cell receptor beta chains were read from a single sample in a study of blood T cells in healthy people across ages. TCRdb independently ran MiXCR on the 5' RACE reads; one entry per CDR3 protein. The repertoire holds 1.8 million or so distinct CDR3 sequences, with roughly 43% as singletons. The specimen was blood. The receptor source for this set is a human donor in good health. Both conserved end residues are part of each CDR3. A D gene is named only where the DNA matches it firmly. Clone sizes are given selectively: once, few, many, or a class where the clone is expanded.

clone size | J gene | D gene | V gene | CDR3 DNA | CDR3 protein
- | TRBJ2-4 | - | TRBV7-6 | TGTGCCAGCAGCTTGGGACACTCGCCCGGAGACATTCAGTACTTC | CASSLGHSPGDIQYF
few | TRBJ2-4 | - | TRBV7-8 | TGTGCCAGCATTGGAGCCAAAAACATTCAGTACTTC | CASIGAKNIQYF
few | TRBJ2-1 | - | TRBV5-1 | TGCGCCAGCAGCGGTCATGGTCGGGACGAGCAGTTCTTC | CASSGHGRDEQFF
few | TRBJ2-5 | TRBD2 | TRBV5-1 | TGCGCCAGCACCGGCGGGGGATCTGGAGAGACCCAGTACTTC | CASTGGGSGETQYF
once | TRBJ1-1 | TRBD1 | TRBV7-8 | TGTGCCAGCAGCCAGATGGCCTCAGGGGGCAGGACTGAAGCTTTCTTT | CASSQMASGGRTEAFF
few | TRBJ2-1 | TRBD1 | TRBV24-1 | TGTGCCAGCTCGAGGGGACAGGGGATTTTGGAGCAGTTCTTC | CASSRGQGILEQFF
- | TRBJ2-3 | TRBD2 | TRBV30 | TGTGCCTGGAGTCGGCATGGGAGGGATGATACGCAGTATTTT | CAWSRHGRDDTQYF
- | TRBJ1-1 | - | TRBV5-1 | TGCGCCAGCACCTTGCTTTTGAACACTGAAGCTTTCTTT | CASTLLLNTEAFF
- | TRBJ1-1 | - | TRBV20-1 | TGCAGCGCCTGGACAGATGAAGCTTTCTTT | CSAWTDEAFF
- | TRBJ2-7 | TRBD1 | TRBV10-3 | TGTGCCATCAACGGACAGGGCTACGAGCAGTACTTC | CAINGQGYEQYF
- | TRBJ1-2 | - | TRBV29-1 | TGCAGCGGGGTTGACGGTCTTGGCTACACCTTC | CSGVDGLGYTF
few | TRBJ2-3 | - | TRBV20-1 | TGCAGTGCCACCAGCCCTAGGACAGCCACAGATACGCAGTATTTT | CSATSPRTATDTQYF
- | TRBJ2-6 | TRBD2 | TRBV20-1 | TGCAGTGCTAGAGATACTGGCGGACTAGCGGACTCTGGGACCAACGTCCTGACTTTC | CSARDTGGLADSGTNVLTF
- | TRBJ2-7 | - | TRBV27 | TGTGCCAGCAGTTCGAAGAAGGTGAACTCCTACGAGCAGTACTTC | CASSSKKVNSYEQYF
- | TRBJ2-7 | - | TRBV9 | TGTGCCAGCAGCGTAGGTGGGGACCGCACCTCCTACGAGCAGTACTTC | CASSVGGDRTSYEQYF
- | TRBJ2-7 | - | TRBV20-1 | TGCAGTGCTAGTGAGGCAGGGCGAATCTACGAGCAGTACTTC | CSASEAGRIYEQYF
few | TRBJ2-1 | TRBD1 | TRBV6-5 | TGTGCCAGCAGGAGGACAGGGACGAACAATGAGCAGTTCTTC | CASRRTGTNNEQFF
- | TRBJ2-7 | - | TRBV29-1 | TGCAGCGTTGAAGTTACCGGCCTTCTTTCCTACGAGCAGTACTTC | CSVEVTGLLSYEQYF
many | TRBJ1-1 | - | TRBV29-1 | TGCAGCGTTGATCGCCCCTTCACTGAAGCTTTCTTT | CSVDRPFTEAFF
- | TRBJ2-1 | - | TRBV20-1 | TGCAGTGCTAGCCCGGGGGCTTACTACAATGAGCAGTTCTTC | CSASPGAYYNEQFF
few | TRBJ2-4 | - | TRBV10-3 | TGTGCCATCAGTGAAAGGGGGGTCGAGGCCAAAAACATTCAGTACTTC | CAISERGVEAKNIQYF
- | TRBJ2-7 | - | TRBV5-1 | TGCGCCAGCAGCCTTGGGGCCCGGGACACAACCTACGAGCAGTACTTC | CASSLGARDTTYEQYF
- | TRBJ1-1 | - | TRBV7-2 | TGTGCCAGCAGCCCCTGGGACCCGAACACTGAAGCTTTCTTT | CASSPWDPNTEAFF
- | TRBJ1-6 | - | TRBV6-6 | TGTGCCAGCAACCGAGAGTTAATCTATAATTCACCCCTCCACTTT | CASNRELIYNSPLHF
- | TRBJ1-2 | - | TRBV10-3 | TGTGCCGTTCTACAGGGAAATGGCTACACCTTC | CAVLQGNGYTF
- | TRBJ1-2 | - | TRBV28 | TGTGCCAGCAGTTTATCCCAGGCGGGGGATGGCTACACCTTC | CASSLSQAGDGYTF
- | TRBJ1-1 | TRBD1 | TRBV29-1 | TGCAGCGTTTCCGGGACAGTATACACTGAAGCTTTCTTT | CSVSGTVYTEAFF
- | TRBJ1-5 | TRBD1 | TRBV20-1 | TGCAGTGCTGGGGGGACAGGCAATCAGCCCCAGCATTTT | CSAGGTGNQPQHF
few | TRBJ2-3 | - | TRBV19 | TGTGCCAGTAGTATTCTTGACACAGATACGCAGTATTTT | CASSILDTDTQYF
- | TRBJ1-1 | - | TRBV5-5 | TGTGCCAGCAGCTTGGGACAGCCTCCTGAAGCTTTCTTT | CASSLGQPPEAFF
few | TRBJ2-1 | - | TRBV20-1 | TGCAGTGCCGCCAACAAAGGACTTGACAATGAGCAGTTCTTC | CSAANKGLDNEQFF
- | TRBJ2-5 | - | TRBV7-6 | TGTGCCAGCAGCCCTCGGGACGGTCAAGAGACCCAGTACTTC | CASSPRDGQETQYF
- | TRBJ2-1 | - | TRBV5-1 | TGCGCCAGCAAGGATAGGGCGTCGAATGGGCAGTTCTTC | CASKDRASNGQFF
few | TRBJ1-5 | - | TRBV12-3/TRBV12-4 | TGTGCCAGCAGTTTAGGTGGAGGGAACAATCAGCCCCAGCATTTT | CASSLGGGNNQPQHF
few | TRBJ1-2 | - | TRBV6-5 | TGTGCCAGCAGTTCCCCCGAATTCGGGACGGGTAGAGGCTACACCTTC | CASSSPEFGTGRGYTF
- | TRBJ1-1 | TRBD1 | TRBV20-1 | TGCAGTGCTAGACAGGGGGCGAGGGAAACTGAAGCTTTCTTT | CSARQGARETEAFF
- | TRBJ2-1 | TRBD2 | TRBV4-3 | TGCGCCAGCAGCCAAGGGCTTCCGGGGGGGGAATGGGGCAATGAGCAGTTCTTC | CASSQGLPGGEWGNEQFF
many | TRBJ1-5 | - | TRBV7-9 | TGTGCCAGCAGCTTCCAACTGACCTCAGGGGCTAGCAATCAGCCCCAGCATTTT | CASSFQLTSGASNQPQHF
- | TRBJ2-1 | TRBD1 | TRBV29-1 | TGCAGGGGACAGGGACCCATGGACAATGAGCAGTTCTTC | CRGQGPMDNEQFF
- | TRBJ2-5 | TRBD2 | TRBV7-9 | TGTGCCAGCAGCAGACTAGCGCCCAAGGGAGAGACCCAGTACTTC | CASSRLAPKGETQYF
few | TRBJ1-2 | - | TRBV5-1 | TGCGCCAGCAGCTTGTGGGCTAGTTTAGATTCAGTCTATGGCTACACCTTC | CASSLWASLDSVYGYTF
- | TRBJ2-4 | - | TRBV20-1 | TGCAGTGCTAGAGGCTTAGGGGGGGAGAAAAACATTCAGTACTTC | CSARGLGGEKNIQYF
few | TRBJ2-1 | - | TRBV4-2 | TGTGCCAGCAGCCAAGATCCCGGGGGCACCTACAATGAGCAGTTCTTC | CASSQDPGGTYNEQFF
- | TRBJ2-5 | - | TRBV20-1 | TGCAGTGCTAGATTGACAGCGGTCGAGACCCAGTACTTC | CSARLTAVETQYF
- | TRBJ2-1 | - | TRBV24-1 | TGTGCCACCAGTGATAGCGACGGGTACAGTGAGCAGTTCTTC | CATSDSDGYSEQFF
- | TRBJ2-7 | - | TRBV4-2 | TGTGCCAGCAGCCAACCAGAAGTGGGGGCCCAGTACTTC | CASSQPEVGAQYF
- | TRBJ2-7 | - | TRBV7-6 | TGTGCCAGCAGCGCCGGCATGTCCTACGAGCAGTACTTC | CASSAGMSYEQYF
- | TRBJ1-2 | - | TRBV12-3/TRBV12-4 | TGTGCCAGCAGTCCGGGACATAACAGTGGCTACACCTTC | CASSPGHNSGYTF